This passage covers 9 T cell receptor beta chains from one sample sequenced in a study of cytomegalovirus exposure and HLA in healthy donors. A multiplex PCR was run with 60 Vbeta primers and 13 Jbeta primers. Generated by immunoSEQ multiplex PCR, the TCRdb table keeps only in-frame clones and is missing some. The sample contains some 150,000 clones, approximately 9% of which appear only once. The specimen was PBMCs. Receptors were obtained from a male donor in good health and CMV-seronegative.

The V and J genes are TRBV25-1 and TRBJ2-7; TRBD1 might be the D (6 bases). CDR1 and CDR2 from the germline V gene are MGHDK and SYGVNS. The length of the CDR3 is 15 residues. Trimming took 5 bases from V and 3 from J, leaving 17 bases between them. CDR3 sequence: CASSPQGSEFYEQYF. The CDR3 DNA follows: TGTGCCAGCAGTCCACAGGGTTCGGAGTTCTACGAGCAGTACTTC.

This chain connects TRBV18 to TRBJ2-1; the D gene is possibly TRBD2 (6 bases). Per the germline V gene, CDR1 is KGHSH and CDR2 is LQKENI. Trimming cost V 3 bases and J 0 bases, with 21 bases left between them. There are 19 residues in the CDR3. CDR3 nucleotides: TGTGCCAGCTCACCGATCACCTCTAGCGTGCTGAGCTCCTACAATGAGCAGTTCTTC. This gives the protein CASSPITSSVLSSYNEQFF.

DNA for the CDR3: TGTGCCAGCAGCTTAGTAGGTAGGCTAGCGGGGGCCTACGAGCAGTACTTC. This translates into CASSLVGRLAGAYEQYF. The rearrangement links TRBV11-2 to TRBJ2-7; 10 bases match TRBD2. The V segment lost 1 base and the J segment 2 bases; nucleotides outside the gene matches: 8. The CDR3 has 17 residues. CDR1 SGHAT and CDR2 FQNNGV come from the germline V gene.

The chain has TRBV5-1 and TRBJ2-3; D is ambiguous. The V and J ends lost 0 bases and 2 bases respectively, with 13 bases between them. The CDR3 has 16 residues. Germline CDR1 reads SGHRS; CDR2 reads YFSETQ. The CDR3: CASSLVVAIDTDTQYF. CDR3 DNA: TGCGCCAGCAGCTTGGTGGTAGCCATCGACACAGATACGCAGTATTTT. Filled out from reference TRBV5-1 and TRBJ2-3, the complete variable domain reads KAGVTQTPRYLIKTRGQQVTLSCSPISGHRSVSWYQQTPGQGLQFLFEYFSETQRNKGNFPGRFSGRQFSNSRSEMNVSTLELGDSALYLCASSLVVAIDTDTQYFGPGTRLTVL.

The V gene is TRBV4-1, the J gene TRBJ2-3, with TRBD2 matching over 9 bases. Trimming removed 0 bases from V and 2 bases from J; junction bases left unmatched: 6. The length of the CDR3 is 17 residues. The germline gives CDR1 MGHRA, CDR2 YSYEKL. In nucleotides, the CDR3 is TGCGCCAGCAGCCAAGAGGTCAGCGGGGGGCCCACAGATACGCAGTATTTT. Encoded protein: CASSQEVSGGPTDTQYF.

This clone came up a few times. The chain recombines TRBV6-1 with TRBJ1-1, with 11 bases lining up with TRBD1. CDR3 length: 14 amino acids. Germline V lookup: CDR1 MNHNS, CDR2 SASEGT. Germline trimming cut 4 bases from V and 4 bases from J; bases unmatched to any gene: 2. The CDR3 region is CASSGGTGGTEAFF. In DNA form, the CDR3 reads TGTGCCAGCAGTGGCGGGACAGGGGGCACTGAAGCTTTCTTT.

This clone was recorded only once. The CDR3 DNA reads TGTGCCAGCAGCCCGGGGGGGCGCAGCTATGGCTACACCTTC. Protein sequence: CASSPGGRSYGYTF. The V call is TRBV9, the J call TRBJ1-2, with TRBD1 as a possible D gene (6 bases). CDR3 length equals 14 residues. Deletions cut 4 bases from V and 4 bases from J, with 14 bases between. In germline, CDR1 is SGDLS, CDR2 YYNGEE.

This clone was recorded a few times. V gene TRBV6-6 combines with J gene TRBJ2-7; D is perhaps TRBD1 (5 bases). V shed 5 bases and J shed 9 bases, with 11 bases lying between them. The CDR3 loop spans 11 amino acids. Germline CDR1 MNHNY, CDR2 SVGAGI (reference sequence). CDR3: CASSPYTGQYF. CDR3 sequence (DNA): TGTGCCAGCAGTCCCTATACAGGGCAGTACTTC.

This clone has more than one count but fewer than ten. This chain connects TRBV9 to TRBJ1-2; the D is unclear. V was cut by 3 bases and J by 4 bases, with 22 bases left in between. This CDR3 is built from 17 residues. Germline CDR1 is SGDLS and CDR2 is YYNGEE. The CDR3 region is CASSATRVGGNLYGYTF. DNA of the CDR3: TGTGCCAGCAGCGCGACTCGAGTTGGAGGGAATCTCTATGGCTACACCTTC.